These 2 T cell receptor beta chains were sequenced from one sample in a study of Graves' ophthalmopathy and Graves' hyperthyroidism. Investigators amplified TCR beta CDR3 regions from RNA transcripts. RT-PCR was first run with HTBI primers, then multiplex PCR in a second round. TCRdb processed the multiplex PCR reads anew with MiXCR; each CDR3 protein has one entry. The table has about 620,000 distinct CDR3 sequences, 22% seen once. Sequencing was performed on peripheral blood. The receptors shown here come from a woman aged 18-29 years with stable Graves' hyperthyroidism. Some clones in this sample may be carry-over from other donors' samples.

In its sample, this clonotype was seen many times. This chain uses TRBV6-2 or TRBV6-3 with TRBJ2-5; 7 bases are a match to TRBD1. The V and J ends lost 5 bases and 1 base, in that order; junction bases with no gene match: 4. The germline gives CDR1 MNHEY, CDR2 SVGEGT. The CDR3 has 14 residues. As DNA, the CDR3 is TGTGCCAGCAGTCAACGGACAGGCCAAGAGACCCAGTACTTC. Residues: CASSQRTGQETQYF.

This chain uses TRBV7-2 with TRBJ2-5; the D is unclear. Looked up from germline, CDR1 is SGHTA and CDR2 is FQGNSA. The CDR3 sequence is 13 residues long. Deletions cut 2 bases from V and 4 bases from J, with 8 bases between. The CDR3 nucleotides are TGTGCCAGCAGCTTAACGTTTGCAGAGACCCAGTACTTC. This encodes CASSLTFAETQYF.